The clone carrying this T cell receptor beta chain was picked up one time. Its antigen is not identified. The protocol was immunoSEQ multiplex PCR, while the TCRdb copy is restricted to in-frame clones and leaves out a portion. The data hold about 70,000 clones, with around 90% observed a single time. The sample belongs to a study of T cell responses to AZD1222 COVID-19 vaccine. General study findings and limits: Targeting of unmutated variant regions was reportedly seen in nearly half of spike-specific TCRs. Mapped onto spike, vaccine-associated CD4 TCRs spanned it and were dominant at 160-218 and 743-854. Seropositive at baseline were only 5 or 6 AZD1222 recipients.

CDR3 length: 15 residues. CDR1 LGHNA and CDR2 YSLEER come from the germline V gene. V lost 4 bases to trimming and J lost 8 bases, with 15 bases between them. Specimen: peripheral blood, collected on day 0 of MenACWY control vaccination. The receptor's source is an adult in good health. This chain joins TRBV4-3 and TRBJ1-6, with a weak D call TRBD1 (6 bases). The CDR3 protein is CASSLRLRGDSPLHF. As DNA, the CDR3 is TGCGCCAGCAGCCTACGTCTAAGGGGGGATTCACCCCTCCACTTT.